Listed below are T cell receptor beta chains from one sample, sequenced in a study of cytomegalovirus exposure and HLA in healthy donors. Libraries were prepared by immunoSEQ multiplex PCR; TCRdb keeps only in-frame clonotypes and omits some of them. Of 150,000 to 200,000 clones listed, 80% to 85% are singletons. The sequenced material came from PBMCs. These TCRs come from a woman under 30 in good health and CMV-seropositive. Each CDR3 is given with its conserved first and last residue. D genes are given only for firm matches. Clone size appears in some rows only: once, few, many, or a class for an expanded clone.

clone size,D gene,V gene,J gene,CDR3 protein,CDR3 DNA
NA,NA,TRBV15,TRBJ1-6,CATSPRRAGLGNSPLHF,TGTGCCACCAGCCCGAGGCGCGCCGGCCTTGGGAATTCACCCCTCCACTTT
NA,NA,TRBV4-1,TRBJ1-5,CASSHTGKGNQPQHF,TGCGCCAGCAGCCATACAGGGAAGGGCAATCAGCCCCAGCATTTT
NA,TRBD1,TRBV27,TRBJ1-2,CASSLGTGGVDYGYTF,TGTGCCAGCAGTTTGGGGACAGGGGGCGTCGACTATGGCTACACCTTC
NA,TRBD1,TRBV18,TRBJ1-2,CASSPGTGYGYTF,TGTGCCAGCTCACCAGGGACAGGCTACGGCTACACCTTC
NA,NA,TRBV6-5,TRBJ1-2,CASGDNYGYTF,TGTGCCAGCGGAGACAACTATGGCTACACCTTC
NA,NA,TRBV5-1,TRBJ2-1,CASSTDNANEQFF,TGCGCCAGCAGCACGGACAACGCTAATGAGCAGTTCTTC
NA,TRBD2,TRBV4-1,TRBJ2-3,CASSQEQLAGGPDTQYF,TGCGCCAGCAGCCAAGAGCAGCTAGCGGGGGGGCCAGATACGCAGTATTTT
NA,TRBD1,TRBV5-1,TRBJ2-2,CASSPRTGQGYTGELFF,TGCGCCAGCAGCCCGCGAACGGGACAGGGGTACACCGGGGAGCTGTTTTTT
many,NA,TRBV11-2,TRBJ1-1,CASSQSPGSEAFF,TGTGCCAGCAGCCAAAGTCCAGGTAGTGAAGCTTTCTTT
NA,NA,TRBV27,TRBJ1-5,CASSLSPQGGQPQHF,TGTGCCAGCAGTTTATCGCCGCAGGGAGGGCAGCCCCAGCATTTT
few,NA,TRBV5-1,TRBJ1-1,CASSLDSTEAFF,TGCGCCAGCAGCTTGGACAGCACTGAAGCTTTCTTT
once,NA,TRBV12-5,TRBJ1-1,CASGLVVSQVVTDTEAFF,TGTGCTAGTGGTTTGGTAGTATCGCAGGTTGTTACGGACACTGAAGCTTTCTTT
NA,NA,TRBV7-6,TRBJ2-3,CASSRGGREQASTDTQYF,TGTGCCAGCAGCCGGGGTGGGCGGGAACAAGCTAGCACAGATACGCAGTATTTT
few,TRBD1,TRBV9,TRBJ2-2,CASSATGGAAGELFF,TGTGCCAGCAGCGCGACAGGGGGTGCGGCCGGGGAGCTGTTTTTT
NA,NA,TRBV7-9,TRBJ1-1,CASSSGEAFF,TGTGCCAGCAGCTCGGGTGAAGCTTTCTTT
NA,NA,TRBV2,TRBJ1-5,CASSERVQGLREPQHF,TGTGCCAGCAGTGAAAGGGTCCAGGGCCTAAGGGAGCCCCAGCATTTT
NA,TRBD1,TRBV4-2,TRBJ1-2,CASSQRQGSSGYGYTF,TGTGCCAGCAGCCAACGACAGGGTAGTTCTGGCTATGGCTACACCTTC
NA,NA,TRBV10-1,TRBJ2-7,CASSDEKSGLGTRHEQYF,TGCGCCAGCAGCGATGAGAAATCAGGGTTAGGGACTCGGCACGAGCAGTACTTC
NA,NA,TRBV7-2,TRBJ2-1,CASTYAYNEQFF,TGTGCCAGCACCTATGCCTACAATGAGCAGTTCTTC
NA,NA,TRBV19,TRBJ1-5,CASRPGIYSNQPQHF,TGTGCCAGTAGACCAGGAATATATAGCAATCAGCCCCAGCATTTT
NA,TRBD1,TRBV6-5,TRBJ1-2,CASRRGGADSGYTF,TGTGCCAGCAGAAGAGGGGGCGCCGACTCTGGCTACACCTTC
NA,NA,TRBV5-6,TRBJ2-3,CASSLLTDTQYF,TGTGCCAGCAGCTTACTTACAGATACGCAGTATTTT
NA,TRBD1,TRBV18,TRBJ2-3,CASSQQGTDTQYF,TGTGCCAGCTCACAACAGGGGACAGATACGCAGTATTTT
NA,NA,TRBV28,TRBJ1-4,CASSLPAAVGEKLFF,TGTGCCAGCAGTTTACCAGCCGCGGTCGGTGAAAAACTGTTTTTT
NA,NA,TRBV7-9,TRBJ2-3,CASSPPGGGAGLDTQYF,TGTGCCAGCAGCCCCCCCGGAGGGGGAGCGGGGTTAGATACGCAGTATTTT
NA,NA,TRBV11-3,TRBJ1-3,CASSLGASENTIYF,TGTGCCAGCAGCTTGGGGGCCTCGGAAAACACCATATATTTT
NA,TRBD2,TRBV29-1,TRBJ2-2,CSALAGGHGELFF,TGCAGCGCCCTAGCGGGGGGTCACGGGGAGCTGTTTTTT
NA,TRBD1,TRBV7-9,TRBJ1-2,CASSLSGTGNYGYTF,TGTGCCAGCAGCCTTTCCGGGACAGGGAACTATGGCTACACCTTC
NA,TRBD1,TRBV6-1,TRBJ1-6,CASSESGWGTGPPPLHF,TGTGCCAGCAGTGAAAGCGGGTGGGGGACAGGGCCGCCACCCCTCCACTTT
NA,TRBD1,TRBV19,TRBJ1-2,CASSIPRDRDALNYGYTF,TGTGCCAGTAGTATACCCCGGGACAGGGATGCCTTGAACTATGGCTACACCTTC
NA,TRBD2,TRBV5-1,TRBJ2-7,CASSLGSGTSKDEQYF,TGCGCCAGCAGCTTGGGTTCGGGGACTAGTAAAGACGAGCAGTACTTC
NA,TRBD1,TRBV27,TRBJ2-7,CASRSQGAYEQYF,TGTGCCAGCAGGAGTCAGGGGGCATACGAGCAGTACTTC
NA,NA,TRBV6-4,TRBJ2-3,CASSVGTSTDTQYF,TGTGCCAGCAGTGTCGGGACTAGCACAGATACGCAGTATTTT
NA,NA,TRBV5-1,TRBJ1-4,CASSLFPRTDQNEKLFF,TGCGCCAGCAGCTTGTTTCCCCGGACAGACCAAAATGAAAAACTGTTTTTT
NA,TRBD2,TRBV18,TRBJ2-1,CASSPLAGDYNEQFF,TGTGCCAGCTCACCCTTAGCGGGGGACTACAATGAGCAGTTCTTC
NA,TRBD2,TRBV10-2,TRBJ2-5,CASGNTSGGNQETQYF,TGCGCCAGCGGGAACACTAGCGGGGGTAACCAAGAGACCCAGTACTTC
NA,TRBD2,TRBV7-2,TRBJ2-1,CASSSRLAEQFF,TGTGCCAGCAGCTCGCGACTAGCAGAGCAGTTCTTC
NA,NA,TRBV4-1,TRBJ2-3,CASSRWVETDTQYF,TGCGCCAGCAGTCGATGGGTGGAGACAGATACGCAGTATTTT
NA,NA,TRBV14,TRBJ2-7,CASSQTGGQYF,TGTGCCAGCAGCCAAACCGGGGGGCAGTACTTC
NA,NA,TRBV7-7,TRBJ2-3,CASSSGKATDTQYF,TGTGCCAGCAGCTCGGGGAAGGCCACAGATACGCAGTATTTT
NA,TRBD2,TRBV9,TRBJ2-5,CASSPSGGAAETQYF,TGTGCCAGCAGCCCGAGCGGGGGGGCTGCGGAGACCCAGTACTTC
once,NA,TRBV15,TRBJ1-1,CATSRVGGREAFF,TGTGCCACCAGCAGAGTAGGAGGGAGAGAAGCTTTCTTT
many,NA,TRBV6-6,TRBJ1-1,CASSLQENTEAFF,TGTGCCAGCTCTTTACAGGAGAACACTGAAGCTTTCTTT
NA,TRBD2,TRBV6-5,TRBJ2-7,CASSYGGGGAYEQYF,TGTGCCAGCAGTTACGGGGGGGGTGGTGCCTACGAGCAGTACTTC
NA,TRBD2,TRBV5-1,TRBJ2-7,CASSLARAGVEEQYF,TGCGCCAGCAGCTTGGCCCGGGCGGGGGTAGAGGAGCAGTACTTC
NA,TRBD1,TRBV27,TRBJ1-4,CASSRDRANEKLFF,TGTGCCAGCAGTCGGGACAGGGCAAATGAAAAACTGTTTTTT
NA,TRBD1,TRBV7-2,TRBJ1-3,CASSLDRVGNTIYF,TGTGCCAGCAGCCTGGACAGGGTTGGAAACACCATATATTTT
NA,TRBD2,TRBV14,TRBJ2-3,CASRPGLGTDTQYF,TGTGCCAGCAGACCGGGACTAGGCACAGATACGCAGTATTTT
NA,NA,TRBV5-1,TRBJ2-3,CASAESLLSSAGGDTQYF,TGCGCCAGCGCCGAGAGCCTCCTCTCGAGCGCCGGAGGAGATACGCAGTATTTT
NA,TRBD1,TRBV18,TRBJ2-1,CASRTGVNEQFF,TGTGCCAGCCGTACAGGGGTCAATGAGCAGTTCTTC
NA,TRBD1,TRBV13,TRBJ1-2,CASSPLDRGYGYTF,TGTGCCAGCAGTCCGCTTGACAGGGGCTATGGCTACACCTTC
NA,TRBD1,TRBV9,TRBJ2-7,CASSPSIGTVPYEQYF,TGTGCCAGCAGCCCGTCTATTGGGACAGTACCCTACGAGCAGTACTTC
once,TRBD2,TRBV2,TRBJ2-1,CASRLAGGPREQFF,TGTGCCAGCAGATTAGCGGGGGGGCCTCGAGAGCAGTTCTTC
NA,NA,TRBV5-1,TRBJ1-1,CASSGLGGHQNTEAFF,TGCGCCAGTTCTGGGTTAGGAGGGCACCAGAACACTGAAGCTTTCTTT
NA,NA,TRBV4-3,TRBJ2-1,CASSQEIDSGYNEQFF,TGCGCCAGCAGCCAAGAGATAGACAGCGGGTACAATGAGCAGTTCTTC